This TCR beta chain was sequenced during a study of post-analysis software for immune sequencing data. Across the whole study: Courses of disease covered relapsing-remitting, secondary progressive and progressive-relapsing multiple sclerosis. Study conclusions and caveats: The study found significantly lower normalized Chao1 diversity in multiple sclerosis patients than in controls. TRBV5-6, TRBV5-1 and TRBV20-1 were among several TRBV segments more frequent in patients than controls. By F measure, samples from a shared preparation batch strongly co-clustered.

Unique molecular identifiers featured in each of the TCR beta cDNA libraries. TCRdb processed the PCR reads anew with MiXCR; each CDR3 protein has one entry. The sample includes about 540,000 distinct CDR3 sequences, approximately 34% of them seen just once. There are a few counts of this clonotype. Antigen: not known. Germline V CDR1 and CDR2: SEHNR, FQNEAQ (reference sequence). Between the trimmed V and J ends, which lost 5 bases and 5 bases, there was a span of 14 bases. This CDR3 is 14 amino acids long. This clonotype was obtained from a girl aged 2-17 years with multiple sclerosis. The J gene is TRBJ2-3, the V gene TRBV7-9; maybe TRBD1 (5 bases). Sequenced input: blood. The CDR3, as DNA: TGTGCCAGCAGCCCATCTCTAGGGGAAGATACGCAGTATTTT. Its translation: CASSPSLGEDTQYF.